Sequencing of this T cell receptor beta chain was carried out in a study of T-cell reconstitution after alpha-beta-depleted transplantation in children. Unique molecular identifiers were built into the TCRbeta library. TCRdb re-called the PCR reads through MiXCR, storing one row per CDR3 protein. Of about 420,000 distinct CDR3 sequences in the sample, roughly 10% are singletons; the top ten hold approximately 5%. V dropped 0 bases and J dropped 4; count of bases not matched to a gene: 7. This CDR3 has 16 amino acids. Per germline, CDR1 SGHDN and CDR2 FVKESK. The clonotype comes from a human donor who donated a stem cell graft to a child with acute myeloid leukemia. This rearrangement joins TRBV14 to TRBJ2-3; 7 bases match TRBD2. The source was PBMCs from the stem cell graft donor, collected from the stem cell graft. The chain's CDR3 is CASSQEVEGRADTQYF. For the CDR3, the DNA is TGTGCCAGCAGCCAAGAAGTAGAGGGGAGGGCAGATACGCAGTATTTT.